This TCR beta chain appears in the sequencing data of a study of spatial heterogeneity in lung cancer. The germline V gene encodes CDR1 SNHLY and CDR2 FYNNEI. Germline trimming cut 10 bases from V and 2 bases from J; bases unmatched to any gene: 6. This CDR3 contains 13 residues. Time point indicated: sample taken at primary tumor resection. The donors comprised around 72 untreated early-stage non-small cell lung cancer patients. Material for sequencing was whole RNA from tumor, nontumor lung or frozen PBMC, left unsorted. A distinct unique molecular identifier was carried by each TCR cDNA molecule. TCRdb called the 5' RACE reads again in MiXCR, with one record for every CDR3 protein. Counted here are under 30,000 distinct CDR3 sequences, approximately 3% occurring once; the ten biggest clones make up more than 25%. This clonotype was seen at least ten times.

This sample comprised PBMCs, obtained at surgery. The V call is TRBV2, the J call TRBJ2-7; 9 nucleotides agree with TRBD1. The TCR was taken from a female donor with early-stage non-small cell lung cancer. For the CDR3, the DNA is TGTGCCAATAACAGGGGGCGAACCTACGAGCAGTACTTC. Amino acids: CANNRGRTYEQYF.